The clone carrying this T cell receptor (beta chain) was detected only a few times. The target antigen is unknown. The entry originates in a study of CD8 T cells in ankylosing spondylitis. Study-level findings and limits: Apparently characteristic of ankylosing spondylitis blood was a TCR beta motif (eight highly homologous variants).

Germline trimming cut 7 bases from V and 4 bases from J; bases unmatched to any gene: 9. Germline values: CDR1 SNHLY, CDR2 FYNNEI. The CDR3 has 15 amino acids. Each TCR beta library was made by quantitative 5'-RACE that incorporated molecular barcodes. TCRdb itself ran the 5' RACE reads through MiXCR, one entry per CDR3 protein. The sample shows fewer than 250,000 distinct CDR3 sequences, over 9.5% of them seen only once. Input material: blood, either unsorted or a sorted T cell fraction (not recorded which). This clonotype originated in a male donor with ankylosing spondylitis or in good health (not recorded which). The chain links TRBV2 to TRBJ2-5; TRBD1 matches at 10 bases. This CDR3 is CASIEDRGYSETQYF. The CDR3 DNA reads TGTGCCAGCATAGAGGACAGGGGGTATTCAGAGACCCAGTACTTC. Using reference TRBV2 and TRBJ2-5 for the parts outside the CDR3, the full variable domain is EPEVTQTPSHQVTQMGQEVILRCVPISNHLYFYWYRQILGQKVEFLVSFYNNEISEKSEIFDDQFSVERPDGSNFTLKIRSTKLEDSAMYFCASIEDRGYSETQYFGPGTRLLVL.